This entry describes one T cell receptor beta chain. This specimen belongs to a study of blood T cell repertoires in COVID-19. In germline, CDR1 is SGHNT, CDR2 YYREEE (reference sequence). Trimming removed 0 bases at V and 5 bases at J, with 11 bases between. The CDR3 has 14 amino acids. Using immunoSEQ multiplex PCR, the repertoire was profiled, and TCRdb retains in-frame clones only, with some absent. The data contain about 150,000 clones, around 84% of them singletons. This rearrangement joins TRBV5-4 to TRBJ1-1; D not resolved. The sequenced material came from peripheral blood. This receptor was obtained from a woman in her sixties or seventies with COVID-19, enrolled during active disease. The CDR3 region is CASSLAGWRTEAFF. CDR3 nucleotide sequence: TGTGCCAGCAGCTTGGCCGGGTGGCGGACTGAAGCTTTCTTT.